These 18 T cell receptor beta chains share one sample of origin, sequenced in a study of PD-L1 blockade in urothelial cancer. Stated time point: peripheral blood 6 weeks after treatment start. Only in-frame clones appear in the TCRdb table, and some are missing; sequencing was by immunoSEQ multiplex PCR. The sample includes about 50,000 clones, approximately 86% of them seen just once. Sequenced material: PBMCs, taken around atezolizumab (anti-PD-L1) treatment. These receptors were collected from a man in his 60s with urothelial cancer.

The chain has TRBV11-2 and TRBJ2-1; 13 bases are a match to TRBD2. Germline V gene lookup returns CDR1 SGHAT and CDR2 FQNNGV. Losses at the gene ends were 5 bases for V and 7 bases for J; bases not matched to a gene: 8. The CDR3 runs 16 residues. Written as DNA, the CDR3 is TGTGCCAGCAGCCCCGGACTAGCGGGGGCTTGGAATGAGCAGTTCTTC. The encoded protein is CASSPGLAGAWNEQFF. The variable domain in full, with the rest retrieved from reference TRBV11-2 and TRBJ2-1, is EAGVAQSPRYKIIEKRQSVAFWCNPISGHATLYWYQQILGQGPKLLIQFQNNGVVDDSQLPKDRFSAERLKGVDSTLKIQPAKLEDSAVYLCASSPGLAGAWNEQFFGPGTRLTVL.

The V gene is TRBV5-1, the J gene TRBJ2-1; 11 nucleotides line up with TRBD2. The V gene end was trimmed by 1 base and the J gene end by 3 bases; junction bases not matched to a gene: 3. This CDR3 has 16 residues. The germline gives CDR1 SGHRS, CDR2 YFSETQ. CDR3 amino acids: CASSLSLAGGYNEQFF. As DNA, the CDR3 is TGCGCCAGCAGCTTGTCGCTAGCGGGGGGCTACAATGAGCAGTTCTTC.

The V call is TRBV4-1, the J call TRBJ2-2, with D perhaps matching TRBD2 (5 bases). CDR1 MGHRA and CDR2 YSYEKL come from the germline V gene. The CDR3 length is 13 residues. Trimming stripped 4 bases from V and 7 bases from J, with 10 bases between. The CDR3 here is CASSLGMVGELFF. The CDR3 DNA reads TGCGCCAGCAGCCTCGGGATGGTCGGGGAGCTGTTTTTT.

This rearrangement joins TRBV5-4 to TRBJ2-5; tentatively, D is TRBD1 (6 bases). V was shortened by 4 bases and J by 5 bases, with 15 bases between the two germline ends. CDR3 size: 14 residues. Germline-derived CDR1 and CDR2 are SGHNT and YYREEE (reference sequence). The CDR3 DNA reads TGTGCCAGCAGCCGGTGGCCAGGGGAGGAGACCCAGTACTTC. Protein product: CASSRWPGEETQYF.

Here the CDR3 DNA reads TGTGCCAGTAGTGGTCCGGGACAGGAAGTCACAGATACGCAGTATTTT. It translates to CASSGPGQEVTDTQYF. The chain uses TRBV19 and TRBJ2-3, with 8 bases identical to TRBD1. In germline, CDR1 is LNHDA, CDR2 SQIVND (reference sequence). This CDR3 is 16 amino acids long. V lost 5 bases to trimming and J lost 2 bases; unmatched junction nucleotides: 9.

The J gene is TRBJ2-2, the V gene TRBV7-8; 9 bases are a match to TRBD2. The trim removed 5 bases at V and 1 base at J, leaving 5 bases unmatched. Per the germline V gene, CDR1 is SGHVS and CDR2 is FQNEAQ. The CDR3 extends over 16 amino acids. DNA for the CDR3: TGTGCCAGCAGCCCGCCACTAGCGGGGAACACCGGGGAGCTGTTTTTT. Protein sequence: CASSPPLAGNTGELFF.

The rearrangement joins TRBV14 to TRBJ2-3; D may be TRBD1 (6 bases). V lost 2 bases to trimming and J lost 12 bases, with 21 bases between them. The CDR3 length is 15 residues. The germline V gene has CDR1 SGHDN and CDR2 FVKESK. This CDR3 reads CASSQQDRIPRIQYF. CDR3 nucleotide sequence: TGTGCCAGCAGCCAACAAGACAGGATCCCCCGTATTCAGTATTTT.

The chain uses TRBV5-1 and TRBJ1-6, with D unclear. Germline loops: CDR1 SGHRS, CDR2 YFSETQ. CDR3 length: 14 amino acids. Trimming took 5 bases from V and 9 from J, leaving 15 bases between them. The CDR3 sequence is CASSVGREGSPLHF. In DNA form, the CDR3 reads TGCGCCAGCAGTGTAGGGAGGGAAGGTTCACCCCTCCACTTT.

Regarding this clone: An end of the junction does not agree with germline; a read error may underlie this. This sequence joins TRBV29-1 and TRBJ1-2, with 10 bases lining up with TRBD1. The V gene's germline CDR1 is SQVTM and CDR2 ANQGSEA. This CDR3 region has 14 residues. CDR3 loop: CSVEGQGVRGGYTF. The CDR3 nucleotides read TGCAGCGTCGAAGGACAGGGGGTTCGTGGTGGCTACACCTTC.

The chain combines TRBV5-1 with TRBJ2-1; no clear D gene. V lost 4 bases and J 5 bases, leaving 16 bases between the germline ends. The CDR3 runs 15 residues. Germline V gives CDR1 SGHRS, CDR2 YFSETQ. CDR3 sequence: CASSLENREDNEQFF. Here the CDR3 DNA reads TGCGCCAGCAGCCTCGAAAACCGCGAGGACAATGAGCAGTTCTTC.

This chain joins TRBV7-9 and TRBJ2-7; a weak D match, TRBD2 (6 bases). The CDR3 spans 15 residues. Trimming removed 4 bases at V and 0 bases at J, with 13 bases between. Germline assignment: CDR1 SEHNR and CDR2 FQNEAQ (reference sequence). CDR3: CASSSGAGLSYEQYF. The CDR3 DNA follows: TGTGCCAGCAGCTCCGGGGCGGGGCTCTCCTACGAGCAGTACTTC.

This clone was counted once. This sequence joins TRBV7-8 and TRBJ1-2, with D hard to call. V gave up 2 bases and J gave up 7 bases, with 8 bases separating them. The CDR3 is 12 residues long. Germline V gene sequence: CDR1 SGHVS, CDR2 FQNEAQ. CDR3 sequence (DNA): TGTGCCAGCAGCTTACATACGGGTGGCTACACCTTC. Translated, it gives CASSLHTGGYTF. Drawing the rest from reference TRBV7-8 and TRBJ1-2, the complete variable domain is GAGVSQSPRYKVAKRGQDVALRCDPISGHVSLFWYQQALGQGPEFLTYFQNEAQLDKSGLPSDRFFAERPEGSVSTLKIQRTQQEDSAVYLCASSLHTGGYTFGSGTRLTVV.

The chain combines TRBV9 with TRBJ2-2; TRBD2 matches 13 bases. Germline-derived CDR1 and CDR2 are SGDLS and YYNGEE. The CDR3 spans 17 residues. V was clipped by 4 bases and J by 6 bases; unmatched bases: 9. The DNA for the CDR3 is TGTGCCAGCAGCACACGAAGGGGACTAGCGGGACCCGGGGAGCTGTTTTTT. Translating gives CASSTRRGLAGPGELFF.

The V gene is TRBV5-1, the J gene TRBJ1-4; perhaps TRBD1 as D (6 bases). Trimming removed 0 bases at V and 0 bases at J, with 6 bases between. Germline CDR1 reads SGHRS; CDR2 reads YFSETQ. The length of the CDR3 is 15 residues. The CDR3 nucleotides read TGCGCCAGCAGCTTGGAGGGGGCAACTAATGAAAAACTGTTTTTT. Its protein product is CASSLEGATNEKLFF.

This CDR3 reads CASSEDRGMGTEAFF. CDR3 DNA: TGTGCCAGCAGTGAGGACAGGGGAATGGGCACTGAAGCTTTCTTT. The J gene is TRBJ1-1, the V gene TRBV25-1; 9 bases match TRBD1. J was trimmed by 4 bases and V by 3 bases; bases with no gene match: 6. Per the germline V gene, CDR1 is MGHDK and CDR2 is SYGVNS. This CDR3 has 15 residues.

This clone was seen a handful of times. The chain carries TRBV11-3 and TRBJ2-1; 13 bases line up with TRBD2. CDR3 length: 16 residues. Unmatched junction bases numbered 5, after V lost 5 bases and J lost 4 bases. The germline V gene encodes CDR1 SGHNT and CDR2 YENEEA. The CDR3 here is CASSLGTSGVYNEQFF. The CDR3 nucleotides are TGTGCCAGCAGCCTGGGGACTAGCGGGGTTTACAATGAGCAGTTCTTC. Supplemented by reference TRBV11-3 and TRBJ2-1, the full variable domain reads EAGVVQSPRYKIIEKKQPVAFWCNPISGHNTLYWYLQNLGQGPELLIRYENEEAVDDSQLPKDRFSAERLKGVDSTLKIQPAELGDSAVYLCASSLGTSGVYNEQFFGPGTRLTVL.

The chain carries TRBV9 and TRBJ1-1; the match to TRBD1 covers 7 bases. The germline gives CDR1 SGDLS, CDR2 YYNGEE. The CDR3 is made up of 13 amino acids. J gave up 5 bases and V 1 base, and 2 bases lay outside the gene matches. CDR3 residues: CASSVQGGTEAFF. The CDR3 bases are TGTGCCAGCAGCGTACAGGGGGGAACTGAAGCTTTCTTT.

The chain has TRBV25-1 and TRBJ2-1; 12 nucleotides match TRBD1. The CDR3 runs to 16 residues. V lost 3 bases and J lost 8; bases outside the gene matches: 8. Germline-derived CDR1 and CDR2 are MGHDK and SYGVNS. CDR3 protein: CASSDYGTGGWDEQFF. CDR3 coding DNA: TGTGCCAGCAGTGATTACGGGACAGGGGGCTGGGATGAGCAGTTCTTC.